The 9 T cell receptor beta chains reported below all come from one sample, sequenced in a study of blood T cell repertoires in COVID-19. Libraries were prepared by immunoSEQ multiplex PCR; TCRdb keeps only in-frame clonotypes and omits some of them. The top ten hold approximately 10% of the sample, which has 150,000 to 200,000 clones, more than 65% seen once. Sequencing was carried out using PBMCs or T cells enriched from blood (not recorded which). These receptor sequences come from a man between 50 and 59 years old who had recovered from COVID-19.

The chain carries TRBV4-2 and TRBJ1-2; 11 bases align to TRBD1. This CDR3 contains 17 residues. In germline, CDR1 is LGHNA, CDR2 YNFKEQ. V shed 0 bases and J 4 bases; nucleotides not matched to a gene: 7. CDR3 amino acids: CASSQDSTGTGGYGYTF. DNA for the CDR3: TGTGCCAGCAGCCAAGACTCCACCGGGACAGGGGGCTATGGCTACACCTTC.

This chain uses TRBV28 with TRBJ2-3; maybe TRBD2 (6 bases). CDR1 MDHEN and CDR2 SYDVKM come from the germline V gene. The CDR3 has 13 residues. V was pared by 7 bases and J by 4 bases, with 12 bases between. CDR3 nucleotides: TGTGCCAGCAAGATGACGGGGGCAGATACGCAGTATTTT. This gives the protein CASKMTGADTQYF.

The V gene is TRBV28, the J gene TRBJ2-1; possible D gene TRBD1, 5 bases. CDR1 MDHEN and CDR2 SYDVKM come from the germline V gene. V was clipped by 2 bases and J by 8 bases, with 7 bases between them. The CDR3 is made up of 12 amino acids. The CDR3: CASSLRGDEQFF. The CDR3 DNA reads TGTGCCAGCAGTTTAAGGGGCGATGAGCAGTTCTTC.

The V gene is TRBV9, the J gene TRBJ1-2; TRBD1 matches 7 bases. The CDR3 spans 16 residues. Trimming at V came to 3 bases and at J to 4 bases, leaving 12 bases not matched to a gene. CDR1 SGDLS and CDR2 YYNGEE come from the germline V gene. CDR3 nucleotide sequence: TGTGCCAGCAGCGATACCGGGACAGACTACGTCTATGGCTACACCTTC. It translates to CASSDTGTDYVYGYTF.

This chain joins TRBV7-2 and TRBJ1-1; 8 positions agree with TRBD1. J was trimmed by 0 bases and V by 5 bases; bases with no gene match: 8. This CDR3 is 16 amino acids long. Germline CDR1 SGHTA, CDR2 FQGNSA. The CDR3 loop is CASSRRDRRMNTEAFF. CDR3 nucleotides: TGTGCCAGCAGCCGGCGGGACAGGCGTATGAACACTGAAGCTTTCTTT. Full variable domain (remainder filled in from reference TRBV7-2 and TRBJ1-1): GAGVSQSPSNKVTEKGKDVELRCDPISGHTALYWYRQSLGQGLEFLIYFQGNSAPDKSGLPSDRFSAERTGGSVSTLTIQRTQQEDSAVYLCASSRRDRRMNTEAFFGQGTRLTVV.

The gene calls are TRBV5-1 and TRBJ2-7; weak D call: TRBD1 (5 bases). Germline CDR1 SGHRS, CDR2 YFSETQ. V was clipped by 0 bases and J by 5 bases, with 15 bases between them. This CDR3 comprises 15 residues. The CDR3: CASSLGQRFPHEQYF. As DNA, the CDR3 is TGCGCCAGCAGCTTGGGACAGCGTTTTCCCCACGAGCAGTACTTC.

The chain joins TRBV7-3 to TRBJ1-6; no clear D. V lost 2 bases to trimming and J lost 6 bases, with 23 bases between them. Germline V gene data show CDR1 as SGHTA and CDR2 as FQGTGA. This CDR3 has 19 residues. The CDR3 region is CASSLCMSRPCSTNSPLHF. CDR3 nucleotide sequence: TGTGCCAGCAGCTTATGCATGTCCCGCCCATGTTCTACTAATTCACCCCTCCACTTT.

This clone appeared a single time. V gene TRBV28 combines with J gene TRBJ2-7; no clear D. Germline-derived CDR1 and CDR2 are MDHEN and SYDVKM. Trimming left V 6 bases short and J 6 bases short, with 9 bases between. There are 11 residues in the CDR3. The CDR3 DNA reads TGTGCCAGCAGACGAGGCCCCGAGCAGTACTTC. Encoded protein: CASRRGPEQYF.

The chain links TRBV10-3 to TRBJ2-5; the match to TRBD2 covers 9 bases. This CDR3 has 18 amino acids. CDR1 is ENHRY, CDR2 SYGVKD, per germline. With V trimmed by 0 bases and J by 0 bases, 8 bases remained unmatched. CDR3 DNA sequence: TGTGCCATCAGTGAGTCCAAGAGCGGGGGGCGGTACCAAGAGACCCAGTACTTC. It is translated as CAISESKSGGRYQETQYF.